This is a list of T cell receptor beta chains from one sample in a study of Ad26.COV2.S vaccination and SARS-CoV-2 variants. Repertoires were generated with immunoSEQ multiplex PCR, while TCRdb's copy carries only in-frame clones and drops some. The table shows about half a million clones, with roughly nine tenths occurring only once. The sample consisted of peripheral blood, taken in a trial of Ad26.COV2.S vaccine versus placebo. All receptors derive from a person aged 18-65 years who received the Ad26.COV2.S COVID-19 vaccine or a placebo. CDR3s include the opening cysteine and the closing phenylalanine or tryptophan. Each record gives: V gene, D gene, J gene, clone size, CDR3 protein, CDR3 DNA. D genes are given only for firm matches. Size tells how often a clone was seen (once, few, many) or the class of an expanded clone, and some rows leave it out.

v_gene: TRBV3-1/TRBV3-2
d_gene: NA
j_gene: TRBJ2-7
abundance: NA
CDR3aa: CASSQGHEQYF
CDR3nt: TGTGCCAGCAGCCAAGGCCACGAGCAGTACTTC

v_gene: TRBV9
d_gene: TRBD2
j_gene: TRBJ2-1
abundance: NA
CDR3aa: CASSTLAGGPSGEQFF
CDR3nt: TGTGCCAGCAGCACCCTAGCGGGAGGGCCGAGTGGAGAGCAGTTCTTC

v_gene: TRBV2
d_gene: NA
j_gene: TRBJ2-1
abundance: NA
CDR3aa: CASSEYSEQFF
CDR3nt: TGTGCCAGCAGTGAATATAGTGAGCAGTTCTTC

v_gene: TRBV5-8
d_gene: NA
j_gene: TRBJ2-1
abundance: NA
CDR3aa: CASSSTRTKDEQQFF
CDR3nt: TGTGCCAGCAGCTCGACTAGGACGAAGGATGAGCAACAGTTCTTC

v_gene: TRBV3-1/TRBV3-2
d_gene: NA
j_gene: TRBJ2-1
abundance: NA
CDR3aa: CASSRLRDVYNEQFF
CDR3nt: TGTGCCAGCAGCCGCTTGAGGGACGTCTACAATGAGCAGTTCTTC

v_gene: TRBV15
d_gene: TRBD2
j_gene: TRBJ2-7
abundance: NA
CDR3aa: CATSIDPGLAGSYEQYF
CDR3nt: TGTGCCACCAGCATAGATCCGGGACTAGCGGGTTCCTACGAGCAGTACTTC

v_gene: TRBV6-2/TRBV6-3
d_gene: NA
j_gene: TRBJ2-1
abundance: NA
CDR3aa: CASSSIRLGSEQFF
CDR3nt: TGTGCCAGCAGTTCCATTCGACTCGGTTCTGAGCAGTTCTTC

v_gene: TRBV4-1
d_gene: NA
j_gene: TRBJ1-2
abundance: NA
CDR3aa: CASSQVIGRRGDNYGYTF
CDR3nt: TGCGCCAGCAGCCAAGTCATTGGTCGTAGGGGCGATAACTATGGCTACACCTTC

v_gene: TRBV2
d_gene: TRBD2
j_gene: TRBJ2-5
abundance: NA
CDR3aa: CASEAGGYQETQYF
CDR3nt: TGTGCCTCAGAGGCGGGGGGGTACCAAGAGACCCAGTACTTC

v_gene: TRBV27
d_gene: NA
j_gene: TRBJ1-1
abundance: few
CDR3aa: CASSLAGRVTEAFF
CDR3nt: TGTGCCAGCAGTTTAGCGGGACGGGTTACTGAAGCTTTCTTT

v_gene: TRBV7-2
d_gene: NA
j_gene: TRBJ1-6
abundance: NA
CDR3aa: CASLNSRSYNSPLHF
CDR3nt: TGTGCCAGCTTGAACAGTCGCTCCTATAATTCACCCCTCCACTTT

v_gene: TRBV7-3
d_gene: NA
j_gene: TRBJ1-1
abundance: NA
CDR3aa: CASSLQGGLNTEAFF
CDR3nt: TGTGCCAGCAGCTTACAGGGTGGCCTGAACACTGAAGCTTTCTTT

v_gene: TRBV6-5
d_gene: NA
j_gene: TRBJ1-1
abundance: NA
CDR3aa: CASRGAGVNTEAFF
CDR3nt: TGTGCCAGCAGAGGGGCCGGCGTGAACACTGAAGCTTTCTTT

v_gene: TRBV4-1
d_gene: NA
j_gene: TRBJ2-7
abundance: once
CDR3aa: CASSRGWGATDEQYF
CDR3nt: TGCGCCAGCAGCCGCGGCTGGGGCGCTACGGACGAGCAGTACTTC

v_gene: TRBV6-6
d_gene: NA
j_gene: TRBJ1-3
abundance: once
CDR3aa: CASSYYEQGAGNTIYF
CDR3nt: TGTGCCAGCAGTTACTATGAACAGGGTGCTGGAAACACCATATATTTT

v_gene: TRBV11-2
d_gene: NA
j_gene: TRBJ1-3
abundance: NA
CDR3aa: CASKSAGSHSGNTIYF
CDR3nt: TGTGCCAGCAAGTCTGCCGGCAGCCACTCTGGAAACACCATATATTTT

v_gene: TRBV7-8
d_gene: NA
j_gene: TRBJ2-5
abundance: once
CDR3aa: CASSLTGVGKTQYF
CDR3nt: TGTGCCAGCAGCTTGACGGGAGTTGGGAAGACCCAGTACTTC

v_gene: TRBV9
d_gene: NA
j_gene: TRBJ2-1
abundance: NA
CDR3aa: CASSVRGAGISYNEQFF
CDR3nt: TGTGCCAGCAGCGTACGGGGGGCAGGGATCTCCTACAATGAGCAGTTCTTC

v_gene: TRBV4-1
d_gene: NA
j_gene: TRBJ2-7
abundance: NA
CDR3aa: CASSQVSGTPTYEQYF
CDR3nt: TGCGCCAGCAGCCAAGTAAGTGGGACACCCACCTACGAGCAGTACTTC

v_gene: TRBV9
d_gene: TRBD1
j_gene: TRBJ2-7
abundance: NA
CDR3aa: CASSVTGDEQYF
CDR3nt: TGTGCCAGCAGCGTAACAGGGGACGAGCAGTACTTC

v_gene: TRBV12-3/TRBV12-4
d_gene: NA
j_gene: TRBJ2-7
abundance: NA
CDR3aa: CASSFAGNEQYF
CDR3nt: TGTGCCAGCAGTTTCGCGGGGAACGAGCAGTACTTC

v_gene: TRBV19
d_gene: TRBD2
j_gene: TRBJ2-1
abundance: NA
CDR3aa: CASTPRGLATLEQFF
CDR3nt: TGTGCCAGTACCCCAAGGGGACTAGCCACTCTGGAGCAGTTCTTC

v_gene: TRBV12-3/TRBV12-4
d_gene: NA
j_gene: TRBJ1-1
abundance: NA
CDR3aa: CASSLRGNTEAFF
CDR3nt: TGTGCCAGCAGTTTGAGGGGGAACACTGAAGCTTTCTTT

v_gene: TRBV4-1
d_gene: TRBD2
j_gene: TRBJ2-2
abundance: NA
CDR3aa: CASSLQRERGGELFF
CDR3nt: TGCGCCAGCAGCCTCCAGCGGGAGCGGGGCGGGGAGCTGTTTTTT

v_gene: TRBV14
d_gene: NA
j_gene: TRBJ2-5
abundance: NA
CDR3aa: CASSQGTGGTQYF
CDR3nt: TGTGCCAGCAGCCAAGGAACCGGTGGGACCCAGTACTTC

v_gene: TRBV6-2/TRBV6-3
d_gene: NA
j_gene: TRBJ1-2
abundance: NA
CDR3aa: CASSPTPGGNYGYTF
CDR3nt: TGTGCCAGCAGTCCCACCCCCGGGGGAAACTATGGCTACACCTTC

v_gene: TRBV19
d_gene: TRBD2
j_gene: TRBJ2-1
abundance: NA
CDR3aa: CASTLGTSGRKNEQFF
CDR3nt: TGTGCCAGTACCCTAGGGACTAGCGGGAGGAAGAATGAGCAGTTCTTC

v_gene: TRBV7-3
d_gene: NA
j_gene: TRBJ1-2
abundance: NA
CDR3aa: CASSLNGGRGYTF
CDR3nt: TGTGCCAGCAGCTTAAATGGGGGGCGAGGCTACACCTTC

v_gene: TRBV5-1
d_gene: NA
j_gene: TRBJ1-1
abundance: NA
CDR3aa: CASSLQGNTEAFF
CDR3nt: TGCGCCAGCAGCTTACAGGGGAACACTGAAGCTTTCTTT

v_gene: TRBV5-1
d_gene: NA
j_gene: TRBJ2-2
abundance: NA
CDR3aa: CASSLAMRTGELFF
CDR3nt: TGCGCCAGCAGCTTGGCCATGCGCACCGGGGAGCTGTTTTTT

v_gene: TRBV5-1
d_gene: NA
j_gene: TRBJ1-2
abundance: NA
CDR3aa: CASSLDGVEYGYTF
CDR3nt: TGCGCCAGCAGCTTGGACGGTGTAGAATATGGCTACACCTTC

v_gene: TRBV9
d_gene: TRBD2
j_gene: TRBJ2-7
abundance: NA
CDR3aa: CASSARGLAGDEQYF
CDR3nt: TGTGCCAGCAGCGCACGGGGACTAGCGGGAGACGAGCAGTACTTC

v_gene: TRBV28
d_gene: NA
j_gene: TRBJ2-7
abundance: NA
CDR3aa: CASSLWQGGYEQYF
CDR3nt: TGTGCCAGCAGTTTGTGGCAGGGGGGCTACGAGCAGTACTTC

v_gene: TRBV15
d_gene: TRBD1
j_gene: TRBJ2-5
abundance: NA
CDR3aa: CATSWDRGQETQYF
CDR3nt: TGTGCCACCAGCTGGGACAGGGGGCAAGAGACCCAGTACTTC

v_gene: TRBV18
d_gene: TRBD2
j_gene: TRBJ2-1
abundance: NA
CDR3aa: CASSPPGLAGGTGNEQFF
CDR3nt: TGTGCCAGCTCACCACCTGGACTAGCGGGCGGAACCGGCAATGAGCAGTTCTTC

v_gene: TRBV24-1
d_gene: NA
j_gene: TRBJ2-2
abundance: NA
CDR3aa: CATSDAGTPTGELFF
CDR3nt: TGTGCCACCAGTGACGCCGGGACCCCCACCGGGGAGCTGTTTTTT

v_gene: TRBV7-6
d_gene: NA
j_gene: TRBJ1-4
abundance: once
CDR3aa: CASSREGKRWNTEKLFF
CDR3nt: TGTGCCAGCAGCCGGGAGGGAAAGCGCTGGAACACTGAAAAACTGTTTTTT

v_gene: TRBV7-2
d_gene: TRBD1
j_gene: TRBJ1-5
abundance: once
CDR3aa: CASSLDRGAVQPQHF
CDR3nt: TGTGCCAGCAGCTTAGACAGGGGAGCGGTTCAGCCCCAGCATTTT

v_gene: TRBV11-2
d_gene: TRBD1
j_gene: TRBJ2-7
abundance: NA
CDR3aa: CASSPTKDRAYEQYF
CDR3nt: TGTGCCAGCAGCCCCACGAAGGACAGGGCCTACGAGCAGTACTTC

v_gene: TRBV7-2
d_gene: NA
j_gene: TRBJ1-1
abundance: NA
CDR3aa: CASSIQGGDTEAFF
CDR3nt: TGTGCCAGCTCAATTCAGGGCGGGGACACTGAAGCTTTCTTT

v_gene: TRBV5-5
d_gene: NA
j_gene: TRBJ2-7
abundance: NA
CDR3aa: CASSLEPDGAYEQYF
CDR3nt: TGTGCCAGCAGCTTGGAACCCGACGGAGCATACGAGCAGTACTTC

v_gene: TRBV5-1
d_gene: TRBD2
j_gene: TRBJ2-1
abundance: NA
CDR3aa: CASSLELGGAFRSYNEQFF
CDR3nt: TGCGCCAGCAGCTTGGAACTCGGGGGGGCCTTTCGGTCCTACAATGAGCAGTTCTTC

v_gene: TRBV9
d_gene: NA
j_gene: TRBJ1-3
abundance: few
CDR3aa: CASSAKDGLSGNTIYF
CDR3nt: TGTGCCAGCAGCGCAAAGGACGGCCTCTCTGGAAACACCATATATTTT

v_gene: TRBV5-1
d_gene: TRBD1
j_gene: TRBJ1-4
abundance: NA
CDR3aa: CASSFTGTGGRKLFF
CDR3nt: TGCGCCAGCAGCTTCACCGGGACAGGGGGGAGGAAACTGTTTTTT

v_gene: TRBV18
d_gene: NA
j_gene: TRBJ2-6
abundance: NA
CDR3aa: CASSPSVGIPGANVLTF
CDR3nt: TGTGCCAGCTCACCATCCGTAGGTATCCCTGGGGCCAACGTCCTGACTTTC

v_gene: TRBV28
d_gene: NA
j_gene: TRBJ1-4
abundance: NA
CDR3aa: CASSFPGNNEKLFF
CDR3nt: TGTGCCAGCAGTTTCCCAGGGAATAATGAAAAACTGTTTTTT

v_gene: TRBV10-3
d_gene: TRBD1
j_gene: TRBJ1-2
abundance: NA
CDR3aa: CAISEAGTAGMGYTF
CDR3nt: TGTGCCATCAGTGAGGCCGGGACAGCCGGCATGGGCTACACCTTC

v_gene: TRBV10-3
d_gene: NA
j_gene: TRBJ1-5
abundance: NA
CDR3aa: CAISERVGQPQHF
CDR3nt: TGTGCCATCAGTGAGAGGGTGGGTCAGCCCCAGCATTTT

v_gene: TRBV6-6
d_gene: TRBD2
j_gene: TRBJ2-7
abundance: NA
CDR3aa: CASSYVLAGSYEQYF
CDR3nt: TGTGCCAGCAGTTACGTCCTAGCGGGGAGCTACGAGCAGTACTTC

v_gene: TRBV2
d_gene: TRBD2
j_gene: TRBJ2-2
abundance: NA
CDR3aa: CASSEAVTSGTNTGELFF
CDR3nt: TGTGCCAGCAGTGAAGCTGTGACTAGCGGGACGAACACCGGGGAGCTGTTTTTT

v_gene: TRBV9
d_gene: NA
j_gene: TRBJ2-7
abundance: NA
CDR3aa: CASSPKGVGVIEQYF
CDR3nt: TGTGCCAGCAGCCCAAAGGGGGTCGGGGTAATCGAGCAGTACTTC

v_gene: TRBV15
d_gene: TRBD2
j_gene: TRBJ2-1
abundance: NA
CDR3aa: CATSPRPRSSGSSSYNEQFF
CDR3nt: TGTGCCACCAGCCCGAGACCCCGTTCTAGCGGGAGTTCTTCCTACAATGAGCAGTTCTTC

v_gene: TRBV28
d_gene: TRBD1
j_gene: TRBJ1-2
abundance: NA
CDR3aa: CASSTETGVTSGYTF
CDR3nt: TGTGCCAGCAGTACCGAGACAGGGGTAACTTCTGGCTACACCTTC

v_gene: TRBV28
d_gene: NA
j_gene: TRBJ1-4
abundance: NA
CDR3aa: CASRSWEEGEKLFF
CDR3nt: TGTGCCAGCAGGAGTTGGGAAGAGGGTGAAAAACTGTTTTTT

v_gene: TRBV2
d_gene: TRBD1
j_gene: TRBJ1-1
abundance: NA
CDR3aa: CASSPDRGSQGTEAFF
CDR3nt: TGTGCCAGCTCTCCCGACAGGGGAAGTCAGGGCACTGAAGCTTTCTTT

v_gene: TRBV23-1
d_gene: NA
j_gene: TRBJ2-5
abundance: NA
CDR3aa: CASSEPSSEGGETQYF
CDR3nt: TGCGCCAGCAGCGAACCTAGCTCCGAGGGCGGGGAGACCCAGTACTTC